The subject of this entry is one TCR beta chain. The data derive from a study of blood T cell repertoires in COVID-19. Original methodology: Estimated nucleated cell counts came from reference gene primer amplification. Data came from immunoSEQ multiplex PCR; TCRdb stores just in-frame clones and leaves some out. V and J calls and clone size follow that table, whereas D and trimming were derived from the DNA. The sample lists roughly 300,000 clones, around 86% occurring once. The CDR3 is 16 residues long. Germline V CDR1 and CDR2: KGHSH, LQKENI. V was shortened by 2 bases and J by 3 bases, with 17 bases between the two germline ends.

The specimen was peripheral blood. This clonotype was sampled from a woman in her sixties with active or convalescent COVID-19. The chain joins TRBV18 to TRBJ2-7; D is possibly TRBD1 (6 bases). The CDR3 DNA sequence: TGTGCCAGCTCACCAGTTCCCGGGACACTACTCTACGAGCAGTACTTC. Its protein is CASSPVPGTLLYEQYF.